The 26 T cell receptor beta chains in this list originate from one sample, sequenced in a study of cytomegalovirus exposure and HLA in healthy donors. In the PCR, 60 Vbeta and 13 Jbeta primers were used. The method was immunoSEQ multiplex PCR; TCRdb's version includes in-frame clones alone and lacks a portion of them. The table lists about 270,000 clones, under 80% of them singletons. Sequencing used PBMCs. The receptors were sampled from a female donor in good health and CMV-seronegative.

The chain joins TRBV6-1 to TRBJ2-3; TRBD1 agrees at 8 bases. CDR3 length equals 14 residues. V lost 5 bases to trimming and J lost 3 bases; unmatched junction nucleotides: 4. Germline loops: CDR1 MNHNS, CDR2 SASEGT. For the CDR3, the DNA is TGTGCCAGCAGTCAGGGGGCGCGGACAGATACGCAGTATTTT. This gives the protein CASSQGARTDTQYF.

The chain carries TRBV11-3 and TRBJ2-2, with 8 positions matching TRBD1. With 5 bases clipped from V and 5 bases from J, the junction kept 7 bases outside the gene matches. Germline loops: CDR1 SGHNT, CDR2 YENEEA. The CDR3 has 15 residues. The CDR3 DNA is TGTGCCAGCAGCCCTAGACAGGGGCAAACCGGGGAGCTGTTTTTT. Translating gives CASSPRQGQTGELFF.

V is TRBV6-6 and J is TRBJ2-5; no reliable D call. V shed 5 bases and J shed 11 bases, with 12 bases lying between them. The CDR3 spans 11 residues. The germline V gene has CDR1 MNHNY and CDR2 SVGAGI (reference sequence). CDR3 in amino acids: CASSLSMEQYF. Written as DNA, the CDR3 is TGTGCCAGCAGTCTTTCGATGGAGCAGTACTTC.

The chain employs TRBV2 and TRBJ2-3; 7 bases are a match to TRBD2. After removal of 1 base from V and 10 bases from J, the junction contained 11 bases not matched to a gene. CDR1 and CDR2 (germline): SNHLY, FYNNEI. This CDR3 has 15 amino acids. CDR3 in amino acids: CASSEEGVGTIPQYF. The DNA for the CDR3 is TGTGCCAGCAGTGAAGAGGGTGTGGGGACTATTCCGCAGTATTTT.

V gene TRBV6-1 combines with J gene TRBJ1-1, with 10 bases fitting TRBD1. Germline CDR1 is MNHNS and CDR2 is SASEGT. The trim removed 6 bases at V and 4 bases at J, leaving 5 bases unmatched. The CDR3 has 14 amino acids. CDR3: CASSDRGRLTEAFF. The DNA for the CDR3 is TGTGCCAGCAGCGACAGGGGGCGACTCACTGAAGCTTTCTTT.

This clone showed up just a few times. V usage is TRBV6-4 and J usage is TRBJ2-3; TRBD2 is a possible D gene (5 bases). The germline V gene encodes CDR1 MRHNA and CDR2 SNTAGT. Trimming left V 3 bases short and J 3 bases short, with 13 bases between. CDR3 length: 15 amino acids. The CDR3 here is CASSDSLEGTDTQYF. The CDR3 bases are TGTGCCAGCAGTGATTCCCTAGAGGGTACAGATACGCAGTATTTT.

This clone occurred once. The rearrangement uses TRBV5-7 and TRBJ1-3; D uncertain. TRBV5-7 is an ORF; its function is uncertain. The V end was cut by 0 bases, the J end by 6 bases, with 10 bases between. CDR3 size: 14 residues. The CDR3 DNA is TGTGCCAGCAGCTTGGATACAGCCTCAAACACCATATATTTT. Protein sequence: CASSLDTASNTIYF.

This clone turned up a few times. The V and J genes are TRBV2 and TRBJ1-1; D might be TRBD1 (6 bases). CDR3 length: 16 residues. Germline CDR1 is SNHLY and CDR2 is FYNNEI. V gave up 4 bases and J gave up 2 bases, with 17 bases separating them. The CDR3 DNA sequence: TGTGCCAGCAGTGCAACAGGACAGAAAATTAACACTGAAGCTTTCTTT. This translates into CASSATGQKINTEAFF.

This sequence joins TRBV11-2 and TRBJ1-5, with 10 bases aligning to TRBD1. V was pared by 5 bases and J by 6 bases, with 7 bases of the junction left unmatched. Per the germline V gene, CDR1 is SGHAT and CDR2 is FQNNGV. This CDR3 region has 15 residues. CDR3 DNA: TGTGCCAGCAGCATTGGGACAGGGGCTCTTCAGCCCCAGCATTTT. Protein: CASSIGTGALQPQHF.

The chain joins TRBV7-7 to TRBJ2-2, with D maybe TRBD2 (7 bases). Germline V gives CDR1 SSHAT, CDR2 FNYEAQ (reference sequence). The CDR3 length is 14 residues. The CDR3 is CAGGGAANTGELFF. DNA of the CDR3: TGTGCGGGAGGGGGGGCCGCGAACACCGGGGAGCTGTTTTTT. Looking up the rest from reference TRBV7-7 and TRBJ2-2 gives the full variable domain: GAGVSQSPRYKVTKRGQDVTLRCDPISSHATLYWYQQALGQGPEFLTYFNYEAQPDKSGLPSDRFSAERPEGSISTLTIQRTEQRDSAMYRCAGGGAANTGELFFGEGSRLTVL.

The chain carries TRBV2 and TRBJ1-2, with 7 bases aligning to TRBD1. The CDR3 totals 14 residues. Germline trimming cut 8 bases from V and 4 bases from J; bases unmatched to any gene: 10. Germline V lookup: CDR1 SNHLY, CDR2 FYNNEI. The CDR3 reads CASEGGQLLYGYTF. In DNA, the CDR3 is TGTGCCAGCGAGGGGGGACAGCTCCTCTATGGCTACACCTTC.

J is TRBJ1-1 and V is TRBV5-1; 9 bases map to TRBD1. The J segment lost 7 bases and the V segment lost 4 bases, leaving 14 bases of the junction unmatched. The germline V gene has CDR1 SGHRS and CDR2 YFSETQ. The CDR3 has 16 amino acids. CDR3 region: CASSPQGASLRGEAFF. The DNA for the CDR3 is TGCGCCAGCAGCCCACAGGGGGCGAGTTTACGGGGTGAAGCTTTCTTT.

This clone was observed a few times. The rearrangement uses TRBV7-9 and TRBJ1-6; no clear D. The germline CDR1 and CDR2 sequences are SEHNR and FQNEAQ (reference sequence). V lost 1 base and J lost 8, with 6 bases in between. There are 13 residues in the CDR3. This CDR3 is CASSLGADSPLHF. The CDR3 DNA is TGTGCCAGCAGCTTAGGTGCGGATTCACCCCTCCACTTT.

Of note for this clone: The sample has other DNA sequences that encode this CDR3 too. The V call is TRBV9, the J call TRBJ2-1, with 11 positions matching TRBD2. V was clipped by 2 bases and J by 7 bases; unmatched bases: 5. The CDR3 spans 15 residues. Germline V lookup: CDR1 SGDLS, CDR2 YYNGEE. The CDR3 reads CASSVGTSGRNEQFF. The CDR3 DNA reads TGTGCCAGCAGCGTGGGGACTAGCGGCCGGAATGAGCAGTTCTTC.

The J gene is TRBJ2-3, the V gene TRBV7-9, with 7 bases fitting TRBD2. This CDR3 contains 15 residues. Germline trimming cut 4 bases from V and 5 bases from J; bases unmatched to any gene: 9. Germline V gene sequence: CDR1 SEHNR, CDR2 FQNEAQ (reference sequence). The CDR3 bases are TGTGCCAGCAGCTCAGCGCAGGGACTAAAAGATACGCAGTATTTT. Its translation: CASSSAQGLKDTQYF. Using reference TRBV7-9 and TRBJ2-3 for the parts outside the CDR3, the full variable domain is DTGVSQNPRHKITKRGQNVTFRCDPISEHNRLYWYRQTLGQGPEFLTYFQNEAQLEKSRLLSDRFSAERPKGSFSTLEIQRTEQGDSAMYLCASSSAQGLKDTQYFGPGTRLTVL.

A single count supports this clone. CDR3 DNA sequence: TGTGCCAGCAGCGTAGTAGGCACAGATACGCAGTATTTT. This encodes CASSVVGTDTQYF. The V gene is TRBV9, the J gene TRBJ2-3; D ambiguous. This CDR3 contains 13 residues. V was pared by 0 bases and J by 1 base, with 3 bases between. Germline CDR1 reads SGDLS; CDR2 reads YYNGEE.

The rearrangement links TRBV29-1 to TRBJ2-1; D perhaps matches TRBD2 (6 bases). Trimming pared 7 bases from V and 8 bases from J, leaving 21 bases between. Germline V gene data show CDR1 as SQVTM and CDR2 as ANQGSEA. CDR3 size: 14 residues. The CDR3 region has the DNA TGCAGCGACGACCCTAGCGCTCCTGGGGATGAGCAGTTCTTC. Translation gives CSDDPSAPGDEQFF.

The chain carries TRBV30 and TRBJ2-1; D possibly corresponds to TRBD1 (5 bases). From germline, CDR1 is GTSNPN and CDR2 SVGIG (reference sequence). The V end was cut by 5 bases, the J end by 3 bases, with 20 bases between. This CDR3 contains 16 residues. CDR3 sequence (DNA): TGTGCCTGGTCTCACCCTGGGGCTGGGGTCTACAATGAGCAGTTCTTC. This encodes CAWSHPGAGVYNEQFF.

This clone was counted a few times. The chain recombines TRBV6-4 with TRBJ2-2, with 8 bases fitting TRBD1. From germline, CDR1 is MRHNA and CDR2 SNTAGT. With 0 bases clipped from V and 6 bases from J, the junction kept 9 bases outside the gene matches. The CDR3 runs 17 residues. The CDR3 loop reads CASSDSMGRGQAGELFF. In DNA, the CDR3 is TGTGCCAGCAGTGACTCGATGGGCAGGGGGCAAGCCGGGGAGCTGTTTTTT.

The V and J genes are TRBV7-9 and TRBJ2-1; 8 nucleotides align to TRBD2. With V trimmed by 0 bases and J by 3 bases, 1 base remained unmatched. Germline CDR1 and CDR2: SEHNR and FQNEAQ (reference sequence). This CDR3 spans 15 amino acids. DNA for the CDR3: TGTGCCAGCAGCTTAGCACTAGCGGACTACAATGAGCAGTTCTTC. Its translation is CASSLALADYNEQFF.

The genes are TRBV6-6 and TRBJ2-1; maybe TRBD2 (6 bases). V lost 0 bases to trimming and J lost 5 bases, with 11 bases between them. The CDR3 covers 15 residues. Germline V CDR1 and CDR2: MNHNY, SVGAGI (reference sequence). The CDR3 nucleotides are TGTGCCAGCAGTTACTCTTCGGGACTCAACAATGAGCAGTTCTTC. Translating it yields CASSYSSGLNNEQFF.

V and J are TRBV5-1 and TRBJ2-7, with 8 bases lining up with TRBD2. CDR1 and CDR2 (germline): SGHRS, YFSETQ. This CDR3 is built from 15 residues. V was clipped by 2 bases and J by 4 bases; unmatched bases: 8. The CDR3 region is CASSFSSGREYEQYF. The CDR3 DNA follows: TGCGCCAGCAGCTTTTCCAGCGGGAGAGAGTACGAGCAGTACTTC.

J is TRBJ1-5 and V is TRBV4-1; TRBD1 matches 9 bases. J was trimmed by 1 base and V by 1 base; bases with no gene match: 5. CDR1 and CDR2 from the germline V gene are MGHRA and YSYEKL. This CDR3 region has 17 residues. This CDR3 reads CASSQGRTGESNQPQHF. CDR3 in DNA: TGCGCCAGCAGCCAAGGGAGGACAGGGGAGAGCAATCAGCCCCAGCATTTT.

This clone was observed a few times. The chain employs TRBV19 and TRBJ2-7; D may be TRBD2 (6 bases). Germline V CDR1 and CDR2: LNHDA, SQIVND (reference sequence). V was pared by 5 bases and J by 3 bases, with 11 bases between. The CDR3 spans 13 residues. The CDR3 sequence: CASSRGIGYEQYF. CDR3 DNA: TGTGCCAGTAGTCGGGGGATTGGCTACGAGCAGTACTTC.

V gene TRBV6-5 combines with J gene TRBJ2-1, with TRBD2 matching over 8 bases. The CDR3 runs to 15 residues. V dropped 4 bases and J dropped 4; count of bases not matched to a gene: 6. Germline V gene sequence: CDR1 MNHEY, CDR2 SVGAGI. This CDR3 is CASSSGLERYNEQFF. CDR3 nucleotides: TGTGCCAGCAGTTCGGGACTAGAGAGATACAATGAGCAGTTCTTC.

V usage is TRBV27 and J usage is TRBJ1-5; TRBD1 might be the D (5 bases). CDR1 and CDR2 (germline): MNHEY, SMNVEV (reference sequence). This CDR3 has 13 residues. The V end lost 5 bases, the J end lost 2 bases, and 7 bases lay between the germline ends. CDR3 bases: TGTGCCAGCAGTGTACAGGGCAATCAGCCCCAGCATTTT. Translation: CASSVQGNQPQHF.